This TCR beta chain is drawn from a study of human T cells and chemical hapten exposure (dated by TCRdb to the early 2020s). Turning to the overall study: For sensitization, 2% DPC in acetone was applied to a 2 cm by 2 cm area of upper inner arm skin. The libraries were sequenced as a pool, and the TCR yield per sample differed mostly because of small variations in library volumes within the pool. Throughout the approximately 26-week study period, patients were also given weekly therapeutic DPC doses on the scalp. Patch tests used Finn chambers with 0.01% DPC on the upper back, scored after 6 days by International Contact Dermatitis Research Group standards. Most of the patients in the cohort were female, and the cohort covered alopecia areata with under or over 50% scalp involvement, alopecia totalis and alopecia universalis. Blood samples were taken from patients before sensitization (week 0) and at 2, 6 and about 24 weeks after DPC sensitization. For TCR sequencing, blood came from 25 to 30 alopecia patients at anywhere from one to four time points (pre-sensitization, 2, 6 and 24 weeks). Peripheral blood TCR repertoire changes were tracked in vivo in alopecia patients during primary and secondary sensitization to the hapten diphenylcyclopropenone (DPC).

This clonotype was seen ten or more times. Its specific antigen is unknown. Base qualities are missing; no much larger clone stands one base away. Libraries were constructed by RACE. Data came from a NextSeq 500. Library preparation attached unique molecular identifiers to individual cDNA molecules for quantitative, reproducible TCR counting. For every blood RNA sample, sequencing covered both the TCR alpha and TCR beta chains. Per the source publication's procedure: The median number of TCRs per sample was 95,638, ranging from about 23,224 to 750,000. V, J and CDR3 annotation of the TCR reads was performed with the Decombinator software suite. For the PS versus PT1 abundance plots, all samples were subsampled to the same number of TCRs (28,000). Expanded TCRs were defined as absent before sensitization and observed at least eight times at the 2-week time point. TCRdb trimmed public reads at Q25 via fastp, called clones via MiXCR and kept in-frame beta chains. All rows with the same CDR3 protein become a single entry with the most common DNA and genes. The V and J calls were not made by the authors but by TCRdb's processing. The table for this sample lists 38,000 or so distinct CDR3 sequences; around 7.6% of them were counted only once. 1% to 1.5% of the sample belongs to the ten largest clones.

What this sample's time point label stands for: pre-sensitization, week 0. This specimen's treatment or condition label, interpreted: therapeutic diphenylcyclopropenone sensitization with weekly scalp DPC. Blood at each patch-test visit was drawn before the patch test was applied. Patients were considered eligible if aged 18 to 70, diagnosed with alopecia and deemed suitable for DPC therapy, and patients were excluded if pregnant. Unfractionated whole blood was collected in Tempus Blood RNA tubes, and total RNA was extracted from that blood. The study at large found these results: Because all patients had alopecia, a presumed autoimmune disease, the immune response of the patients might differ from that of healthy individuals. Compared with pre-sensitization or healthy control sets, expanded TCRs formed significantly more large CDR3 similarity clusters, which is consistent with antigen-driven responses. A positive correlation was found between the number of PT1 expanded TCRs and patch test score, with significance reached at thresholds 8, 16 and 32 but not 4. No change with DPC sensitization was found in the number of TCRs above 1 in 1000 frequency, and no evidence of global repertoire structure alterations was found. After repeated subsampling, changes were observed in the strength of the expansion versus patch-test correlation and in the threshold at which the correlation became significant.

Taken from cysteine to phenylalanine, the CDR3 has 10 residues. This entry keeps only the CDR3 DNA: 30 bases, framed from base 1. The germline V gene gives CDR1 as MNHNS and CDR2 as SASEGT. The origin of this receptor is a woman aged 45-65 years with alopecia areata. Some clones in this sample may be carry-over from other donors' samples. The chain joins TRBV6-1 to TRBJ2-2; no D gene call is confident. The sequencing used whole blood, collected in connection with sensitization to the hapten diphenylcyclopropenone (DPC). Read as DNA, the sequence is TGTCCAGTGAACACCGGGGAGCTGTTTTTT. The resulting protein is CPVNTGELFF.